Presented here are 7 T cell receptor beta chains from one specimen sequenced in a study of blood T cells in healthy people across ages. It was with a sample-barcoded 5' primer and a J-beta primer mix that a second PCR of roughly 6 to 12 cycles was run. TCRdb recomputed calls from the 5' RACE reads with MiXCR, one row per CDR3 protein. The profile shows 800,000 to 950,000 distinct CDR3 sequences, 35% to 40% of them singletons. The sequencing sample was made of blood. The receptor source for this set is a young man in good health.

The V gene is TRBV4-3, the J gene TRBJ2-7; 7 bases match TRBD2. The CDR3 has 15 amino acids. Germline lookup yields CDR1 LGHNA and CDR2 YSLEER. Losses at the gene ends were 4 bases for V and 4 bases for J; bases not matched to a gene: 10. The CDR3 DNA reads TGCGCCAGCAGCCCATCCGCTAGCGGTGCTTACGAGCAGTACTTC. Its protein is CASSPSASGAYEQYF.

In this sample, this clonotype turned up a few times. V is TRBV4-3 and J is TRBJ2-6, with unresolved D. V was trimmed by 0 bases and J by 0 bases, leaving 9 bases between them. The CDR3 is made up of 17 amino acids. Germline CDR1 reads LGHNA; CDR2 reads YSLEER. CDR3 amino acids: CASSQDSRASGANVLTF. The CDR3 DNA sequence: TGCGCCAGCAGCCAAGATTCCAGAGCCTCTGGGGCCAACGTCCTGACTTTC.

This clonotype was counted between two and nine times. The V gene is TRBV20-1, the J gene TRBJ2-3; a weak D match, TRBD2 (5 bases). This CDR3 is built from 15 residues. Trimming removed 0 bases at V and 0 bases at J, with 10 bases between. Germline CDR1 is DFQATT and CDR2 is SNEGSKA (reference sequence). CDR3 protein: CSAREDLTSTDTQYF. CDR3 in DNA: TGCAGTGCTAGAGAGGACTTGACAAGCACAGATACGCAGTATTTT.

This rearrangement joins TRBV20-1 to TRBJ2-1, with no clear D. The CDR3 contains 13 residues. CDR1 is DFQATT, CDR2 SNEGSKA, per germline (reference sequence). Trimming stripped 0 bases from V and 6 bases from J, with 9 bases between. The CDR3 nucleotides are TGCAGTGCTAGAGATTACAGAACCAATGAGCAGTTCTTC. Its translation is CSARDYRTNEQFF.

The chain carries TRBV7-2 and TRBJ2-5; D ambiguous. Germline assignment: CDR1 SGHTA and CDR2 FQGNSA. The V gene lost 5 bases and the J gene lost 1 base, with 11 bases spanning the gap. The length of the CDR3 is 14 residues. The CDR3 spells CASSVVGFQETQYF. CDR3 in DNA: TGTGCCAGCAGCGTAGTTGGGTTCCAAGAGACCCAGTACTTC.

This clonotype showed up just a few times. Being one base from a much bigger clone, this may be a read error. This rearrangement joins TRBV29-1 to TRBJ1-1, with D unresolved. The length of the CDR3 is 11 residues. Deletions cut 7 bases from V and 0 bases from J, with 6 bases between. Germline CDR1 SQVTM, CDR2 ANQGSEA. This CDR3 is CSGDLNTEAFF. The CDR3 DNA sequence: TGCAGCGGTGACCTGAACACTGAAGCTTTCTTT.

V usage is TRBV12-3 or TRBV12-4 and J usage is TRBJ1-4; D call uncertain. Trimming took off 3 bases at V and 10 bases at J, with 12 bases between the two ends. The length of the CDR3 is 13 residues. CDR3 in amino acids: CASSFGPSGKLFF. CDR3 in DNA: TGTGCCAGCAGTTTTGGGCCGTCGGGAAAACTGTTTTTT.